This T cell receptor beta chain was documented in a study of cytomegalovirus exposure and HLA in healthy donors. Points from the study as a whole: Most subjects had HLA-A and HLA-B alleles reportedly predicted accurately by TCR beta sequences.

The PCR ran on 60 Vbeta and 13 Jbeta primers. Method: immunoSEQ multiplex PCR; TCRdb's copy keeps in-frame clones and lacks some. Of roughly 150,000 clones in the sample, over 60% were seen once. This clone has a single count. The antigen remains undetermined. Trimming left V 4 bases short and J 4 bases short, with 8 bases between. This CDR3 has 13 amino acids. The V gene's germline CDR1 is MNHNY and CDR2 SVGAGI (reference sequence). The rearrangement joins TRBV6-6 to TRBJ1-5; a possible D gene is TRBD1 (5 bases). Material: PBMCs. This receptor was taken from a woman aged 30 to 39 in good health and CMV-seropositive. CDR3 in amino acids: CASSLAGNQPQHF. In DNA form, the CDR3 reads TGTGCCAGCAGTTTAGCAGGGAATCAGCCCCAGCATTTT.